These 14 T cell receptor beta chains came from one sample sequenced in a study of blood T cells in healthy people across ages. A sample-barcoded 5' primer and a J-beta primer mix were used in a second PCR of roughly 7 to 12 cycles. Each CDR3 protein is one row after TCRdb ran MiXCR on the 5' RACE reads. The repertoire holds some 1,000,000 distinct CDR3 sequences, with almost 25% as singletons. The same sample was also used in a study of T cells of mothers and their children.

The sequenced sample consisted of blood. These receptors all come from a girl aged 2-10 years in good health.

This clonotype has just a few counts. This chain's CDR3 is CASSSFSATNEKLFF. CDR3 sequence (DNA): TGTGCCAGCAGTTCGTTCTCCGCAACTAATGAAAAACTGTTTTTT. The chain links TRBV7-2 to TRBJ1-4, with D uncertain. V was clipped by 6 bases and J by 0 bases, with 11 bases between them. Germline values: CDR1 SGHTA, CDR2 FQGNSA. The CDR3 consists of 15 residues.

This chain links TRBV9 with TRBJ1-3; D not certain. The CDR3 consists of 13 residues. Germline loops: CDR1 SGDLS, CDR2 YYNGEE. V lost 3 bases, J lost 4 bases, and 8 bases lay in between. The CDR3 reads CASSAPVGNTIYF. The DNA of the CDR3 is TGTGCCAGCAGCGCCCCGGTCGGAAACACCATATATTTT.

The chain couples TRBV10-1 to TRBJ2-5, with a weak D call TRBD1 (6 bases). The DNA end is a closer match to TRBJ2-7, so the J assignment may be wrong. In germline, CDR1 is WNHNN, CDR2 SYGVQD (reference sequence). CDR3 size: 16 residues. CDR3 residues: CASSESFGQPTYEQYF. The CDR3 DNA reads as TGCGCCAGCAGTGAGTCCTTCGGACAGCCTACCTACGAGCAGTACTTC.

The sample holds a few counts of this clonotype. V gene TRBV6-4 combines with J gene TRBJ2-4; no clear D gene. V gave up 7 bases and J gave up 3 bases, with 19 bases separating them. Germline CDR1 is MRHNA and CDR2 is SNTAGT. The CDR3 contains 16 residues. This CDR3 is CASTRGPEALKNIQYF. The CDR3 DNA follows: TGTGCCAGCACCAGAGGCCCCGAGGCTCTCAAAAACATTCAGTACTTC.

This clonotype turned up a few times. The rearrangement links TRBV4-2 to TRBJ2-2, with a possible D match to TRBD2 (6 bases). The germline V gene encodes CDR1 LGHNA and CDR2 YNFKEQ. The CDR3 covers 16 residues. Trimming stripped 0 bases from V and 5 bases from J, with 13 bases between. CDR3 region: CASSQDSPGRTGELFF. The CDR3 region has the DNA TGTGCCAGCAGCCAAGATTCCCCAGGGAGGACCGGGGAGCTGTTTTTT.

This clonotype showed up just a few times. The chain carries TRBV5-8 and TRBJ1-2; no clear D gene. The CDR3 covers 13 residues. Per germline, CDR1 SGHTS and CDR2 YDEGEE. V was shortened by 0 bases and J by 4 bases, with 7 bases between the two germline ends. CDR3 sequence reads: CASSLVAPYGYTF. In nucleotides, the CDR3 is TGTGCCAGCAGCTTGGTTGCGCCCTATGGCTACACCTTC.

This clonotype was seen more than once but under ten times. The V gene is TRBV6-9, the J gene TRBJ2-3; 12 positions agree with TRBD2. Germline V gene lookup returns CDR1 MNHGY and CDR2 SVAAGI. The CDR3 runs to 18 residues. The V gene end was trimmed by 4 bases and the J gene end by 4 bases; junction bases not matched to a gene: 12. The CDR3 DNA reads TGTGCCAGCAGTTGCCTAGCGGGGGGGCCGAGGTCGGCAGATACGCAGTATTTT. Protein: CASSCLAGGPRSADTQYF.

The chain is built from TRBV27 and TRBJ2-5; D remains ambiguous. CDR1 is MNHEY and CDR2 is SMNVEV in the germline V gene (reference sequence). The V end was cut by 6 bases, the J end by 0 bases, with 20 bases between. The CDR3 consists of 17 residues. The CDR3 DNA is TGTGCCAGCAGGATCTTGGGTACCCTGGGGTACCAAGAGACCCAGTACTTC. Amino acids: CASRILGTLGYQETQYF.

This clonotype was detected a few times. The V call is TRBV12-3 or TRBV12-4, the J call TRBJ2-5, with 10 bases aligning to TRBD1. With 6 bases clipped from V and 7 bases from J, the junction kept 8 bases outside the gene matches. This CDR3 has 14 amino acids. This CDR3 reads CASRSDRGGRTQYF. The CDR3, as DNA: TGTGCCAGCAGGTCGGACAGGGGGGGTCGGACCCAGTACTTC.

This chain joins TRBV29-1 and TRBJ2-1; D is tentatively TRBD1 or TRBD2 (6 bases each). The end of the DNA is better explained by TRBJ2-7, so the J call may be wrong. Germline values: CDR1 SQVTM, CDR2 ANQGSEA. This CDR3 has 12 residues. The CDR3 protein is CGGVDSSYEQYF. CDR3 nucleotide sequence: TGCGGCGGGGTGGACAGTTCCTACGAGCAGTACTTC.

V gene TRBV20-1 combines with J gene TRBJ2-3, with 9 bases lining up with TRBD2. J lost 4 bases, V lost 5 bases, and 7 bases had no gene match. From germline, CDR1 is DFQATT and CDR2 SNEGSKA (reference sequence). This CDR3 spans 14 amino acids. This CDR3 is CSAPQAGGADTQYF. CDR3 bases: TGCAGTGCTCCCCAAGCGGGAGGAGCAGATACGCAGTATTTT.

This chain joins TRBV12-3 or TRBV12-4 and TRBJ2-7; TRBD1 aligns across 9 bases. The J segment lost 5 bases and the V segment lost 6 bases, leaving 5 bases of the junction unmatched. This CDR3 comprises 13 residues. The CDR3 sequence: CASRETGGHEQYF. Here the CDR3 DNA reads TGTGCCAGCAGGGAAACAGGGGGCCACGAGCAGTACTTC.

The chain employs TRBV19 and TRBJ1-1; maybe TRBD1 (6 bases). Germline V gives CDR1 LNHDA, CDR2 SQIVND (reference sequence). V lost 4 bases, J lost 1 base, and 10 bases lay in between. CDR3 length: 14 amino acids. CDR3 bases: TGTGCCAGTAGTACGAGGGGGGGGAACACTGAAGCTTTCTTT. Translation gives CASSTRGGNTEAFF.

The chain combines TRBV29-1 with TRBJ2-7; the D gene is possibly TRBD2 (5 bases). CDR3 length: 13 amino acids. V dropped 4 bases and J dropped 3 bases, with 13 bases sitting between them. Germline V CDR1 and CDR2: SQVTM, ANQGSEA. This CDR3 is CSVGPGGFYEQYF. The CDR3 bases are TGCAGCGTTGGACCTGGAGGATTCTACGAGCAGTACTTC.